These 17 T cell receptor beta chains came from one sample sequenced in a study of patients and donors after allogeneic stem cell transplantation (dated by TCRdb to about 2020). Receptor amplification or capture employed RT-PCR. Sequencer: NextSeq 550. TCRdb trimmed the raw reads at Q25, called clones with MiXCR and kept productive beta chains. Each entry is one CDR3 protein sequence, shown with its most common DNA and genes. Within this sample are 400,000 to 450,000 distinct CDR3 sequences, with roughly 16% of them counted one time only. 6% to 8% of the sample goes to the ten largest clones. Sequenced: blood, either unsorted or a sorted T cell fraction (not recorded which). The source of these receptors is a human donor who was either an allogeneic HSCT recipient or a stem cell or donor lymphocyte infusion donor (not recorded which). It is not recorded whose cells these are; they may come from a transplant donor.

The gene calls are TRBV7-2 and TRBJ2-4, with a possible D match to TRBD2 (7 bases). The germline gives CDR1 SGHTA, CDR2 FQGNSA. The CDR3 has 17 amino acids. V was shortened by 1 base and J by 2 bases, with 15 bases between the two germline ends. Here the CDR3 DNA reads TGTGCCAGCAGCTTAGGTGGAGGGGGGGCTACCAAAAACATTCAGTACTTC. Its translation: CASSLGGGGATKNIQYF.

This clonotype was observed a few times. V gene TRBV7-9 combines with J gene TRBJ1-2; 11 bases are shared with TRBD1. In germline, CDR1 is SEHNR, CDR2 FQNEAQ (reference sequence). With 5 bases clipped from V and 4 bases from J, the junction kept 6 bases outside the gene matches. The CDR3 runs to 15 residues. CDR3 nucleotides: TGTGCCAGCAGCCCAACGGACAGGGGGCCCTATGGCTACACCTTC. Encoded protein: CASSPTDRGPYGYTF.

V usage is TRBV29-1 and J usage is TRBJ1-1; tentative D call: TRBD1 (5 bases). V was clipped by 6 bases and J by 2 bases, with 13 bases between them. Germline CDR1 and CDR2: SQVTM and ANQGSEA. This CDR3 is 13 amino acids long. CDR3 loop: CSVLRDRNTEAFF. DNA of the CDR3: TGCAGCGTCCTCCGGGACCGAAACACTGAAGCTTTCTTT.

This clonotype was seen a handful of times. J is TRBJ2-3 and V is TRBV20-1; D is uncertain. This CDR3 is built from 17 residues. The V end was cut by 0 bases, the J end by 6 bases, with 22 bases between. Germline values: CDR1 DFQATT, CDR2 SNEGSKA (reference sequence). This chain's CDR3 is CSAREKSADLSGDTQYF. The CDR3 DNA follows: TGCAGTGCTAGAGAGAAGTCGGCAGACCTTAGTGGGGATACGCAGTATTTT.

V is TRBV7-2 and J is TRBJ2-3; 8 nucleotides agree with TRBD2. J was trimmed by 2 bases and V by 0 bases; bases with no gene match: 4. The CDR3 covers 16 residues. Germline-derived CDR1 and CDR2 are SGHTA and FQGNSA. The CDR3 sequence is CASSLASGAHTDTQYF. CDR3 coding DNA: TGTGCCAGCAGCTTAGCTAGCGGGGCCCACACAGATACGCAGTATTTT.

The chain couples TRBV11-2 to TRBJ1-2; a possible D gene is TRBD1 (6 bases). The germline V gene has CDR1 SGHAT and CDR2 FQNNGV. CDR3 size: 14 residues. V was shortened by 6 bases and J by 4 bases, with 15 bases between the two germline ends. The CDR3: CASSFAAGVYGYTF. CDR3 bases: TGTGCCAGCAGTTTTGCTGCAGGGGTCTATGGCTACACCTTC.

The chain is built from TRBV5-8 and TRBJ1-1; tentatively, D is TRBD1 (6 bases). The CDR3 length is 15 residues. V lost 7 bases and J 4 bases, leaving 20 bases between the germline ends. Germline-derived CDR1 and CDR2 are SGHTS and YDEGEE. The DNA for the CDR3 is TGTGCCAGCCGCTACTTGGAAACAGGGACCACTGAAGCTTTCTTT. This sequence encodes CASRYLETGTTEAFF.

The J gene is TRBJ2-1, the V gene TRBV5-1; 11 bases match TRBD2. There are 18 residues in the CDR3. V shed 0 bases, J shed 4 bases, and the junction held 9 bases outside the gene matches. Germline V gives CDR1 SGHRS, CDR2 YFSETQ. The CDR3 DNA reads as TGCGCCAGCAGCTTGGCCGGTGCGACTAGCGGGATGTACAATGAGCAGTTCTTC. Encoded protein: CASSLAGATSGMYNEQFF.

This clonotype was seen many times. V is TRBV12-3 or TRBV12-4 and J is TRBJ2-7; TRBD2 matches 9 bases. CDR3 size: 13 residues. The V gene end was trimmed by 4 bases and the J gene end by 6 bases; junction bases not matched to a gene: 4. CDR3 region: CASSSPTSGEQYF. Here the CDR3 DNA reads TGTGCCAGCAGTTCCCCGACTAGCGGCGAGCAGTACTTC.

The gene calls are TRBV20-1 and TRBJ1-2, with unresolved D. The CDR3 sequence is 12 residues long. Trimming took off 2 bases at V and 7 bases at J, with 11 bases between the two ends. Per the germline V gene, CDR1 is DFQATT and CDR2 is SNEGSKA (reference sequence). CDR3 protein: CSARSGERGYTF. The CDR3 coding sequence is TGCAGTGCTAGATCCGGGGAACGTGGCTACACCTTC.

CDR3 DNA: TGTGCCAGCAGTGAACCGGGACACGATAGCTCCTACGAGCAGTACTTC. Amino acids: CASSEPGHDSSYEQYF. V gene TRBV2 combines with J gene TRBJ2-7; TRBD1 is a possible D gene (6 bases). The CDR3 totals 16 residues. Germline V gene lookup returns CDR1 SNHLY and CDR2 FYNNEI. V was pared by 2 bases and J by 0 bases, with 14 bases between.

The chain has TRBV9 and TRBJ1-2; possible D gene TRBD1, 6 bases. The CDR3 is 13 residues long. Germline CDR1 reads SGDLS; CDR2 reads YYNGEE. V shed 0 bases and J shed 7 bases, with 10 bases lying between them. This CDR3 reads CASSVGTGLGYTF. The CDR3 DNA reads as TGTGCCAGCAGCGTAGGTACAGGGCTTGGCTACACCTTC.

This chain links TRBV10-3 with TRBJ2-7; maybe TRBD2 (6 bases). V dropped 2 bases and J dropped 2 bases, with 16 bases sitting between them. The CDR3 runs 16 residues. Per the germline V gene, CDR1 is ENHRY and CDR2 is SYGVKD. The CDR3: CAISEPGGTRPYEQYF. CDR3 nucleotide sequence: TGTGCCATCAGTGAGCCCGGAGGGACGAGGCCCTACGAGCAGTACTTC.

This clonotype was counted a few times. CDR3 protein: CASSYNGGDTGELFF. CDR3 nucleotide sequence: TGTGCCAGCAGTTACAACGGAGGGGACACCGGGGAGCTGTTTTTT. The chain joins TRBV6-5 to TRBJ2-2, with D possibly matching TRBD2 (6 bases). The CDR3 length is 15 residues. Trimming removed 2 bases at V and 3 bases at J, with 10 bases between. Per germline, CDR1 MNHEY and CDR2 SVGAGI.

This chain links TRBV20-1 with TRBJ2-5; a weak D match, TRBD2 (5 bases). The CDR3 has 13 residues. Germline V gene data show CDR1 as DFQATT and CDR2 as SNEGSKA (reference sequence). Trimming cost V 3 bases and J 5 bases, with 13 bases left between them. The CDR3 DNA is TGCAGTGCTAGCGGGGTGGTGGGTGAGACCCAGTACTTC. This sequence encodes CSASGVVGETQYF.

The sample holds a few counts of this clonotype. The chain is built from TRBV19 and TRBJ2-3; 10 nucleotides line up with TRBD1. CDR1 and CDR2 (germline): LNHDA, SQIVND (reference sequence). This CDR3 has 18 amino acids. The ends lost 5 bases at V and 4 bases at J; junction bases unmatched: 15. The CDR3 reads CASSWGTGVYIVADTQYF. The CDR3 region has the DNA TGTGCCAGTAGTTGGGGGACAGGGGTGTACATAGTAGCAGATACGCAGTATTTT.

This chain links TRBV5-1 with TRBJ2-1, with a weak D call TRBD2 (6 bases). The CDR3 has 12 residues. Germline assignment: CDR1 SGHRS and CDR2 YFSETQ. Trimming pared 7 bases from V and 10 bases from J, leaving 15 bases between. The CDR3 here is CASGRTGTEQFF. The CDR3 region has the DNA TGCGCCAGCGGGAGGACCGGGACGGAGCAGTTCTTC. The whole variable domain, remainder taken from reference TRBV5-1 and TRBJ2-1, is KAGVTQTPRYLIKTRGQQVTLSCSPISGHRSVSWYQQTPGQGLQFLFEYFSETQRNKGNFPGRFSGRQFSNSRSEMNVSTLELGDSALYLCASGRTGTEQFFGPGTRLTVL.